This is a list of T cell receptor beta chains from one sample in a study of memory CD4+ T cells and cytomegalovirus serostatus. Sequenced by immunoSEQ multiplex PCR; TCRdb stores in-frame clones only, minus some. The sample comprises roughly 50,000 clones, roughly 73% of which are singletons, and 0.78% rests with the top ten. The sequencing sample was made of memory CD4+ T cells from blood. These receptors were taken from an adult in good health and CMV-seronegative. Each CDR3 is given with its conserved first and last residue. D genes are given only for firm matches. Only part of the rows carry a size: once, few, many, or a class if the clone is expanded.

v_gene: TRBV28; d_gene: NA; abundance: NA; j_gene: TRBJ2-4; CDR3aa: CATDSWALAKNIQYF; CDR3nt: TGTGCCACGGACAGCTGGGCTCTAGCCAAAAACATTCAGTACTTC
v_gene: TRBV30; d_gene: TRBD1; abundance: NA; j_gene: TRBJ1-1; CDR3aa: CAWSDRGPYTEAFF; CDR3nt: TGTGCCTGGAGTGACAGGGGGCCTTACACTGAAGCTTTCTTT
v_gene: TRBV9; d_gene: NA; abundance: NA; j_gene: TRBJ1-1; CDR3aa: CASSESLSKIDGMNTEAFF; CDR3nt: TGTGCCAGCAGCGAATCCCTAAGTAAGATAGACGGTATGAACACTGAAGCTTTCTTT
v_gene: TRBV7-9; d_gene: NA; abundance: NA; j_gene: TRBJ1-1; CDR3aa: CASSLAGAEAFF; CDR3nt: TGTGCCAGCAGCTTAGCCGGGGCTGAAGCTTTCTTT
v_gene: TRBV2; d_gene: NA; abundance: once; j_gene: TRBJ1-1; CDR3aa: CASSEGGTGTEAFF; CDR3nt: TGTGCCAGCAGTGAAGGGGGAACGGGGACTGAAGCTTTCTTT
v_gene: TRBV30; d_gene: TRBD2; abundance: NA; j_gene: TRBJ2-7; CDR3aa: CAWSRTSSHEQYF; CDR3nt: TGTGCCTGGAGTAGGACTAGTAGTCACGAGCAGTACTTC
v_gene: TRBV19; d_gene: TRBD1; abundance: NA; j_gene: TRBJ2-7; CDR3aa: CASSTEHRGRTYEQYF; CDR3nt: TGTGCCAGTAGTACCGAACACAGGGGCCGGACCTACGAGCAGTACTTC
v_gene: TRBV6-1; d_gene: NA; abundance: NA; j_gene: TRBJ2-1; CDR3aa: CASSERAEWGGNEQFF; CDR3nt: TGTGCCAGCAGTGAACGAGCGGAGTGGGGCGGGAATGAGCAGTTCTTC
v_gene: TRBV6-5; d_gene: TRBD1; abundance: few; j_gene: TRBJ2-7; CDR3aa: CASSYSSDRAEQYF; CDR3nt: TGTGCCAGCAGTTACTCTTCGGACAGGGCCGAGCAGTACTTC
v_gene: TRBV11-2; d_gene: TRBD2; abundance: few; j_gene: TRBJ2-1; CDR3aa: CASSYLAGGYNEQFF; CDR3nt: TGTGCCAGCAGCTACTTAGCGGGAGGGTACAATGAGCAGTTCTTC
v_gene: TRBV30; d_gene: NA; abundance: NA; j_gene: TRBJ1-3; CDR3aa: CAWSALLGQLGNTIYF; CDR3nt: TGTGCCTGGAGTGCCCTTCTCGGGCAGCTTGGAAACACCATATATTTT
v_gene: TRBV29-1; d_gene: NA; abundance: NA; j_gene: TRBJ2-5; CDR3aa: CSVEEETQYF; CDR3nt: TGCAGCGTTGAGGAAGAGACCCAGTACTTC
v_gene: TRBV7-9; d_gene: NA; abundance: few; j_gene: TRBJ1-3; CDR3aa: CASSATGLAGNTIYF; CDR3nt: TGTGCCAGCAGCGCGACAGGACTCGCGGGAAACACCATATATTTT
v_gene: TRBV19; d_gene: TRBD1; abundance: NA; j_gene: TRBJ2-7; CDR3aa: CASSARTGGAYEQYF; CDR3nt: TGTGCCAGTAGTGCTAGGACAGGGGGAGCCTACGAGCAGTACTTC
v_gene: TRBV6-5; d_gene: NA; abundance: few; j_gene: TRBJ1-1; CDR3aa: CASSYPAGEAFF; CDR3nt: TGTGCCAGCAGTTACCCGGCAGGTGAAGCTTTCTTT
v_gene: TRBV7-8; d_gene: NA; abundance: NA; j_gene: TRBJ2-3; CDR3aa: CASSLVLADTQYF; CDR3nt: TGTGCCAGCAGCTTAGTTCTAGCAGATACGCAGTATTTT
v_gene: TRBV5-1; d_gene: NA; abundance: NA; j_gene: TRBJ2-7; CDR3aa: CASSFSGGYEQYF; CDR3nt: TGCGCCAGCAGCTTCTCCGGCGGGTACGAGCAGTACTTC
v_gene: TRBV11-2; d_gene: NA; abundance: once; j_gene: TRBJ2-3; CDR3aa: CASSLRSDTQYF; CDR3nt: TGTGCCAGCAGCCTCCGCTCAGATACGCAGTATTTT
v_gene: TRBV18; d_gene: NA; abundance: NA; j_gene: TRBJ1-4; CDR3aa: CASSPPDHKTTNEKLFF; CDR3nt: TGTGCCAGCTCACCCCCCGACCACAAAACAACTAATGAAAAACTGTTTTTT
v_gene: TRBV30; d_gene: NA; abundance: NA; j_gene: TRBJ1-6; CDR3aa: CAWSSQNSYNSPLHF; CDR3nt: TGTGCCTGGAGTAGCCAGAACTCCTATAATTCACCCCTCCACTTT
v_gene: TRBV29-1; d_gene: NA; abundance: few; j_gene: TRBJ2-7; CDR3aa: CSVEAMGTPYEQYF; CDR3nt: TGCAGCGTTGAGGCGATGGGGACCCCCTACGAGCAGTACTTC
v_gene: TRBV18; d_gene: NA; abundance: few; j_gene: TRBJ1-1; CDR3aa: CASSPDKKNTEAFF; CDR3nt: TGTGCCAGCTCACCAGACAAGAAGAACACTGAAGCTTTCTTT
v_gene: TRBV28; d_gene: TRBD2; abundance: NA; j_gene: TRBJ2-2; CDR3aa: CASSPLAGGGNTGELFF; CDR3nt: TGTGCCAGCAGTCCACTAGCGGGAGGCGGGAACACCGGGGAGCTGTTTTTT
v_gene: TRBV4-1; d_gene: TRBD1; abundance: NA; j_gene: TRBJ2-5; CDR3aa: CASSQDGTGTGGTQYF; CDR3nt: TGCGCCAGCAGCCAAGATGGGACAGGCACCGGGGGGACCCAGTACTTC
v_gene: TRBV5-1; d_gene: NA; abundance: NA; j_gene: TRBJ2-2; CDR3aa: CASYRDTPNTGELFF; CDR3nt: TGCGCCAGCTATCGGGACACCCCGAACACCGGGGAGCTGTTTTTT
v_gene: TRBV6-5; d_gene: NA; abundance: NA; j_gene: TRBJ1-4; CDR3aa: CASGSDEKLFF; CDR3nt: TGTGCCAGTGGCAGCGACGAAAAACTGTTTTTT
v_gene: TRBV5-4; d_gene: TRBD1; abundance: NA; j_gene: TRBJ1-2; CDR3aa: CASSLPGQGAEGYTF; CDR3nt: TGTGCCAGCAGCTTACCGGGACAGGGGGCGGAAGGCTACACCTTC
v_gene: TRBV6-1; d_gene: NA; abundance: NA; j_gene: TRBJ1-1; CDR3aa: CASTILLMNTEAFF; CDR3nt: TGTGCCAGCACGATATTACTAATGAACACTGAAGCTTTCTTT
v_gene: TRBV14; d_gene: NA; abundance: NA; j_gene: TRBJ1-1; CDR3aa: CASSHRAPGTEAFF; CDR3nt: TGTGCCAGCAGCCATCGGGCCCCTGGCACTGAAGCTTTCTTT
v_gene: TRBV18; d_gene: TRBD1; abundance: NA; j_gene: TRBJ2-7; CDR3aa: CASSRPLGTGGWEQYF; CDR3nt: TGTGCCAGCTCAAGACCACTTGGGACAGGGGGGTGGGAGCAGTACTTC
v_gene: TRBV14; d_gene: NA; abundance: once; j_gene: TRBJ2-1; CDR3aa: CASSHVQSSYNEQFF; CDR3nt: TGTGCCAGCAGCCATGTGCAGAGCTCCTACAATGAGCAGTTCTTC
v_gene: TRBV27; d_gene: TRBD1; abundance: NA; j_gene: TRBJ1-1; CDR3aa: CASREGDSALLNTEAFF; CDR3nt: TGTGCCAGCAGGGAGGGGGACAGCGCTCTCCTGAACACTGAAGCTTTCTTT
v_gene: TRBV18; d_gene: NA; abundance: NA; j_gene: TRBJ2-7; CDR3aa: CASSPPSQGYEQYF; CDR3nt: TGTGCCAGCTCACCACCGTCGCAGGGATACGAGCAGTACTTC
v_gene: TRBV25-1; d_gene: TRBD1; abundance: few; j_gene: TRBJ2-7; CDR3aa: CASSQTGGPGANYEQYF; CDR3nt: TGTGCCAGCAGCCAGACAGGGGGCCCCGGCGCGAACTACGAGCAGTACTTC
v_gene: TRBV11-3; d_gene: TRBD1; abundance: NA; j_gene: TRBJ2-2; CDR3aa: CASSSDRGTGELFF; CDR3nt: TGTGCCAGCAGCTCCGACAGGGGCACCGGGGAGCTGTTTTTT
v_gene: TRBV25-1; d_gene: TRBD1; abundance: NA; j_gene: TRBJ1-4; CDR3aa: CASSEKGAQEKLFF; CDR3nt: TGTGCCAGCAGTGAAAAGGGGGCGCAAGAAAAACTGTTTTTT
v_gene: TRBV15; d_gene: NA; abundance: NA; j_gene: TRBJ1-2; CDR3aa: CATSRDGRRSNYGYTF; CDR3nt: TGTGCCACCAGCAGAGACGGCAGGAGGAGTAACTATGGCTACACCTTC